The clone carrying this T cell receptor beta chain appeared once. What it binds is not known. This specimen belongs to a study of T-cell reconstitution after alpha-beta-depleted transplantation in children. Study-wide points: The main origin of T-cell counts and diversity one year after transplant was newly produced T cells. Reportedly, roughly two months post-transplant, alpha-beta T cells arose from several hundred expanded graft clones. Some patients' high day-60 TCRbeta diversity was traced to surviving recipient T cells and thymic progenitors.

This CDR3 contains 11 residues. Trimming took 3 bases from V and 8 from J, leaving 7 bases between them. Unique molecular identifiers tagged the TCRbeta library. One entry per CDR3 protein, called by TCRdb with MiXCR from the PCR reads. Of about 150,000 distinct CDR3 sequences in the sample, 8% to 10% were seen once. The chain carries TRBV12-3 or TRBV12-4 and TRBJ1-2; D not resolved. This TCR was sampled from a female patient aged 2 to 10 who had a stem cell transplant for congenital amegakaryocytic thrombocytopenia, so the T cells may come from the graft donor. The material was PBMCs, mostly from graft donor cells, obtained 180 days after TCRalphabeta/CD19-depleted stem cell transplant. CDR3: CASSFTDGYTF. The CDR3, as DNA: TGTGCCAGCAGTTTCACGGACGGCTACACCTTC.